This TCR beta chain originates from a study of cytomegalovirus exposure and HLA in healthy donors. Whole-study context: Earlier sequencing of about 200 million T cells yielded 100 million to 140 million unique TCR beta sequences. Broader study findings: An Asian-associated ancestry cluster reportedly showed fewer N-insertions than the roughly 700-donor mean in a later analysis. A highly shared variant cluster was judged a likely technical artifact.

Points on this clone: Its antigen is not identified.

The PCR made use of 60 Vbeta and 13 Jbeta primers. Clones were read by immunoSEQ multiplex PCR, and TCRdb kept only the in-frame ones, dropping some. The sample lists 85,000 to 100,000 clones, approximately 86% occurring once. V dropped 5 bases and J dropped 4 bases, with 14 bases sitting between them. Germline V gives CDR1 SGHDN, CDR2 FVKESK. The CDR3 loop spans 14 amino acids. This sequence was found in a man aged 30-40 years in good health and CMV-seropositive. Sequenced input: PBMCs. The rearrangement joins TRBV14 to TRBJ1-2; possible D gene TRBD1, 5 bases. This chain's CDR3 is CASSIRQTFYGYTF. The CDR3 region has the DNA TGTGCCAGCAGCATCCGACAGACCTTCTATGGCTACACCTTC.